What follows are 8 T cell receptor beta chains derived from one specimen sequenced in a study of T cells after yellow fever vaccination. Using its own MiXCR run on the 5' RACE reads, TCRdb lists one record per CDR3 protein. The sample consists of about 170,000 distinct CDR3 sequences, approximately 6.2% of them appearing once. The sample was CD4+ T cells sorted from PBMCs, taken on the day of the first yellow fever vaccination. Every receptor here comes from a man in his late teens or twenties who received the YFV17D yellow fever vaccine.

This clonotype was recorded at least ten times. The chain combines TRBV5-1 with TRBJ2-5; 8 bases fit TRBD2. Trimming cost V 4 bases and J 0 bases; bases outside gene matches: 11. The CDR3 loop spans 17 amino acids. The germline gives CDR1 SGHRS, CDR2 YFSETQ. DNA for the CDR3: TGCGCCAGCAGCCCCGGGGGGGCTTCTGGGTACCAAGAGACCCAGTACTTC. It yields the protein CASSPGGASGYQETQYF.

The V call is TRBV12-5, the J call TRBJ1-1; D gene unclear. Germline CDR1 is LGHNT and CDR2 is FRNRAP. This CDR3 contains 14 residues. The ends were cut back, 6 bases at V and 1 base at J, with 12 bases in the middle. Here the CDR3 reads CASGVGPANTEAFF. DNA for the CDR3: TGTGCTAGTGGAGTGGGCCCCGCGAACACTGAAGCTTTCTTT.

In its sample, this clonotype was seen many times. This chain uses TRBV19 with TRBJ2-3, with 11 nucleotides matching TRBD2. There are 16 residues in the CDR3. Germline V gives CDR1 LNHDA, CDR2 SQIVND (reference sequence). The trim removed 6 bases at V and 1 base at J, leaving 6 bases unmatched. The CDR3 here is CASSLLAGGRTDTQYF. As DNA, the CDR3 is TGTGCCAGTAGCCTCCTAGCGGGGGGACGCACAGATACGCAGTATTTT.

On this clonotype itself: Being one base from a much bigger clone, this may be a read error. The chain's CDR3 is CSVTTTVTGQETQYF. The CDR3 nucleotides read TGCAGCGTTACTACAACAGTGACAGGGCAAGAGACCCAGTACTTC. This chain joins TRBV29-1 and TRBJ2-5, with 7 bases identical to TRBD1. In germline, CDR1 is SQVTM, CDR2 ANQGSEA. V lost 5 bases, J lost 2 bases, and 11 bases stayed unmatched. The length of the CDR3 is 15 residues.

This clonotype was recorded at least ten times. The V and J genes are TRBV7-9 and TRBJ2-2, with D perhaps TRBD1 (5 bases). This CDR3 has 15 residues. Trimming pared 3 bases from V and 1 base from J, leaving 9 bases between. CDR1 and CDR2 (germline): SEHNR, FQNEAQ (reference sequence). The CDR3 sequence is CASSLQQVNTGELFF. CDR3 coding DNA: TGTGCCAGCAGCTTGCAACAGGTGAACACCGGGGAGCTGTTTTTT.

This clonotype has only a few counts. The chain links TRBV28 to TRBJ2-1; D ambiguous. Per germline, CDR1 MDHEN and CDR2 SYDVKM. Trimming stripped 6 bases from V and 11 bases from J, with 17 bases between. This CDR3 comprises 13 residues. As DNA, the CDR3 is TGTGCCAGCAGCCGCCCCCCTACCGGACAGCAGTTCTTC. This encodes CASSRPPTGQQFF.

A few counts support this clonotype. The chain is built from TRBV20-1 and TRBJ1-2; 7 nucleotides match TRBD1. The CDR3 is made up of 13 amino acids. Germline CDR1 DFQATT, CDR2 SNEGSKA (reference sequence). The CDR3 reads CSDRAITNYGYTF. As DNA, the CDR3 is TGCAGCGACAGGGCCATAACGAACTATGGCTACACCTTC.

V gene TRBV20-1 combines with J gene TRBJ1-3; unclear D gene. In germline, CDR1 is DFQATT, CDR2 SNEGSKA (reference sequence). Trimming removed 6 bases from V and 3 bases from J, with 15 bases in between. The length of the CDR3 is 14 residues. In DNA form, the CDR3 reads TGCAGTGCCCCGCAGGCGGGTTATGGAAACACCATATATTTT. The encoded protein is CSAPQAGYGNTIYF.